This T cell receptor (beta chain) appears in the sequencing data of a study of shared clonotypes between healthy human individuals. CDR1 SGHRS and CDR2 YFSETQ come from the germline V gene. This CDR3 contains 14 residues. After removal of 0 bases from V and 10 bases from J, the junction contained 5 bases not matched to a gene. Study findings and constraints: Naive subsets, compared against memory subsets, generally had larger estimated richness values.

About this clone itself: What it binds is unknown.

TCRdb's table, derived via immunoSEQ multiplex PCR, lists solely in-frame clones and lacks some. This table has approximately 980,000 clones, 76% appearing once. The TCR originated in a man between 18 and 35 years old in good health. The chain couples TRBV5-1 to TRBJ1-5, with 9 positions matching TRBD1. The sequenced material came from memory CD4+ T cells sorted from blood. Subset noted: CD45RA-negative fraction. The CDR3 sequence is CASSLAGQGDPQHF. As DNA, the CDR3 is TGCGCCAGCAGCTTGGCGGGACAGGGTGACCCCCAGCATTTT.